This T cell receptor (beta chain) was identified in a study of healthy donors' naive CD4 and CD8 T cells. The overall study: Donors, half of them female, were 20-25, 40-50 or 60-70 years old.

Study-level points and caveats: Positive CDR3 charge linked to CD4+ cells, negative to CD8+ cells. Roughly 13% of CD4/CD8 propensity variance appeared explained by V, J and CDR3 charge. Reportedly, most V and J gene segments showed naive CD4+ versus CD8+ bias.

In regard to this clonotype: Antigen specificity is unknown.

Germline loops: CDR1 SQVTM, CDR2 ANQGSEA. V was cut by 5 bases and J by 1 base, with 18 bases left in between. CDR3 size: 16 residues. TCR libraries were built from about 500 ng of total RNA by linear amplification. TCRdb analysed the reads with MiXCR anew, one entry per CDR3 protein. The sample consists of about 180,000 distinct CDR3 sequences, around three quarters of them appearing once. The receptor was isolated from a pool of human donors in good health; the sample pools cells from several healthy donors. The J gene is TRBJ2-1, the V gene TRBV29-1, with a tentative D call TRBD1 (6 bases). The sequenced sample consisted of naive CD4+ and CD8+ T cells sorted from blood, pooled from several donors. The CDR3 sequence is CSVTLGTGRSYNEQFF. Written as DNA, the CDR3 is TGCAGCGTTACACTGGGAACAGGGAGATCCTACAATGAGCAGTTCTTC.